These 30 T cell receptor beta chains came from one sample sequenced in a study of monozygotic twins with inflammatory bowel disease. TCRdb processed the 5' RACE reads again and assigns one entry to each CDR3 protein, with no DNA. The sample data list 150,000 to 200,000 distinct CDR3 sequences. The source material was blood. All receptors derive from a human donor with ulcerative colitis or Crohn's disease, or a healthy co-twin of an affected twin (not recorded which).

The chain combines TRBV28 with TRBJ1-5; with no DNA, the TCRdb D assignment of TRBD1 cannot be verified. This CDR3 spans 15 amino acids. Germline V gene data show CDR1 as MDHEN and CDR2 as SYDVKM. The CDR3 sequence: CASRRVVKGGQPQHF.

The chain links TRBV28 to TRBJ2-7; there is no DNA to check the TCRdb D call of TRBD1. This CDR3 is 14 amino acids long. The germline V gene encodes CDR1 MDHEN and CDR2 SYDVKM. This chain's CDR3 is CASSSSNTGSEQYF.

This chain links TRBV6-2 or TRBV6-3 with TRBJ2-1; TCRdb selects TRBD1, and the lack of DNA leaves this call unchecked. The V gene's germline CDR1 is MNHEY and CDR2 SVGEGT. This CDR3 is 12 amino acids long. The CDR3 here is CASSTGAREQFF.

The genes are TRBV25-1 and TRBJ1-4. The CDR3 spans 16 residues. In germline, CDR1 is MGHDK, CDR2 SYGVNS. Here the CDR3 reads CASSDQRSATNEKLFF.

The chain employs TRBV20-1 and TRBJ2-2; TCRdb lists TRBD2, though no DNA is available to test this call. The CDR3 has 17 residues. Germline V gives CDR1 DFQATT, CDR2 SNEGSKA (reference sequence). The CDR3 protein is CSARAASGIANTGELFF.

The V gene is TRBV25-1, the J gene TRBJ2-7; TCRdb indicates TRBD1, and absent DNA this call remains unverified. Germline V gives CDR1 MGHDK, CDR2 SYGVNS. The CDR3 has 15 amino acids. CDR3 in amino acids: CASSPPGGTGSEQYF.

The gene calls are TRBV19 and TRBJ2-5; checking the TCRdb D call of TRBD2 is not possible without DNA. Germline assignment: CDR1 LNHDA and CDR2 SQIVND (reference sequence). The length of the CDR3 is 14 residues. The CDR3 here is CASSQAGVAETQYF.

V is TRBV9 and J is TRBJ1-1. Germline CDR1 reads SGDLS; CDR2 reads YYNGEE. This CDR3 region has 15 residues. CDR3 amino acids: CASSARQSLNTEAFF.

This rearrangement joins TRBV5-5 to TRBJ1-1; TCRdb returns TRBD1, unconfirmable since there is no DNA. Germline assignment: CDR1 SGHKS and CDR2 YYEKEE (reference sequence). The length of the CDR3 is 16 residues. The CDR3 here is CASSLAGQGWNTEAFF.

This chain uses TRBV5-6 with TRBJ2-2; TCRdb lists TRBD2, though no DNA is available to test this call. There are 16 residues in the CDR3. CDR1 and CDR2 (germline): SGHDT, YYEEEE. The chain's CDR3 is CASSSELGPQTGELFF.

J is TRBJ1-5 and V is TRBV6-1; the D gene TCRdb calls, TRBD1, cannot be checked with no DNA. This CDR3 has 15 amino acids. Germline CDR1 MNHNS, CDR2 SASEGT. The CDR3 sequence: CASSWGRSSNQPQHF.

The V and J genes are TRBV29-1 and TRBJ1-1; TCRdb picks TRBD1, but there is no DNA to check that call. CDR1 is SQVTM, CDR2 ANQGSEA, per germline. The CDR3 sequence is 15 residues long. This CDR3 is CSAVTLHRWDTEAFF. The variable domain in full, with the rest retrieved from reference TRBV29-1 and TRBJ1-1, is SAVISQKPSRDICQRGTSLTIQCQVDSQVTMMFWYRQQPGQSLTLIATANQGSEATYESGFVIDKFPISRPNLTFSTLTVSNMSPEDSSIYLCSAVTLHRWDTEAFFGQGTRLTVV.

This sequence joins TRBV5-1 and TRBJ2-7; TCRdb reports TRBD1, a call that lacks DNA to check it against. Looked up from germline, CDR1 is SGHRS and CDR2 is YFSETQ. The CDR3 has 17 amino acids. CDR3 residues: CASSLFSGTGGRSEQYF.

The chain is built from TRBV6-1 and TRBJ2-1. Germline V gene lookup returns CDR1 MNHNS and CDR2 SASEGT. The CDR3 extends over 11 amino acids. The CDR3 loop is CASSGGHLQFF.

The CDR3 spells CASSLRTENTGELFF. V is TRBV2 and J is TRBJ2-2; the TCRdb call, TRBD1, lacks DNA for checking. Germline lookup yields CDR1 SNHLY and CDR2 FYNNEI. CDR3 size: 15 residues.

The chain uses TRBV7-8 and TRBJ2-5. This CDR3 has 13 amino acids. Germline V CDR1 and CDR2: SGHVS, FQNEAQ. CDR3 protein: CASSGLGQETQYF.

The rearrangement links TRBV7-9 to TRBJ1-1. Per the germline V gene, CDR1 is SEHNR and CDR2 is FQNEAQ (reference sequence). CDR3 length equals 15 residues. CDR3 protein: CASSLKSAASTEAFF.

The chain employs TRBV4-3 and TRBJ2-7; TCRdb proposes TRBD2, but this gene call is untestable without DNA. The CDR3 has 18 residues. Per germline, CDR1 LGHNA and CDR2 YSLEER. CDR3 in amino acids: CASSQDRGWRTSGYEQYF.

V usage is TRBV7-3 and J usage is TRBJ1-5; checking the TCRdb D call of TRBD1 is not possible without DNA. CDR1 and CDR2 (germline): SGHTA, FQGTGA. The CDR3 is made up of 13 amino acids. Here the CDR3 reads CASSLMGDQPQHF.

The gene calls are TRBV29-1 and TRBJ2-3; TCRdb gives TRBD1 as the D gene, but with no DNA this cannot be confirmed. This CDR3 region has 17 residues. CDR1 SQVTM and CDR2 ANQGSEA come from the germline V gene. CDR3 in amino acids: CSLRTPGQGSSTDTQYF.

The chain couples TRBV10-3 to TRBJ2-5; TCRdb picks TRBD2, but there is no DNA to check that call. The germline V gene has CDR1 ENHRY and CDR2 SYGVKD. CDR3 length: 13 residues. CDR3 region: CAIARGHQETQYF.

The chain links TRBV7-2 to TRBJ1-5; TCRdb outputs TRBD1, but without DNA this stays unchecked. This CDR3 region has 16 residues. The germline gives CDR1 SGHTA, CDR2 FQGNSA. Here the CDR3 reads CASSPLGTGGGQPQHF. The entire variable domain, with the rest obtained from reference TRBV7-2 and TRBJ1-5, is as follows: GAGVSQSPSNKVTEKGKDVELRCDPISGHTALYWYRQSLGQGLEFLIYFQGNSAPDKSGLPSDRFSAERTGGSVSTLTIQRTQQEDSAVYLCASSPLGTGGGQPQHFGDGTRLSIL.

CDR3 residues: CSVGPTSYNEQFF. The chain is built from TRBV29-1 and TRBJ2-1; lacking DNA, the TRBD1 call made by TCRdb goes unchecked. Germline V lookup: CDR1 SQVTM, CDR2 ANQGSEA. This CDR3 is 13 amino acids long.

This rearrangement joins TRBV14 to TRBJ1-2. CDR3 length: 15 residues. CDR1 is SGHDN and CDR2 is FVKESK in the germline V gene. CDR3 residues: CASSQDFGVPQGYTF.

The chain carries TRBV20-1 and TRBJ2-7. Germline V gene sequence: CDR1 DFQATT, CDR2 SNEGSKA (reference sequence). This CDR3 has 11 amino acids. The CDR3 region is CSASIDTGQYF.

The chain links TRBV19 to TRBJ2-2. CDR1 and CDR2 (germline): LNHDA, SQIVND (reference sequence). This CDR3 is built from 15 residues. The CDR3 loop is CASISRQLYTGELFF.

This chain uses TRBV27 with TRBJ1-1; there is no DNA to check the TCRdb D call of TRBD1. The CDR3 covers 14 residues. Germline-derived CDR1 and CDR2 are MNHEY and SMNVEV (reference sequence). The chain's CDR3 is CASRGEGASPEAFF.

This chain connects TRBV6-5 to TRBJ1-4; TCRdb designates TRBD1, a call that cannot be tested without DNA. This CDR3 region has 14 residues. Germline CDR1 reads MNHEY; CDR2 reads SVGAGI. The CDR3 loop reads CASSSDSSNEKLFF.

The chain couples TRBV10-1 to TRBJ2-5; TCRdb picks TRBD1, but there is no DNA to check that call. The CDR3 has 15 amino acids. Per germline, CDR1 WNHNN and CDR2 SYGVQD (reference sequence). The CDR3 sequence: CASSESGTGQETQYF.

The V call is TRBV6-1, the J call TRBJ2-7; without DNA, the TCRdb call of TRBD1 cannot be checked. This CDR3 region has 15 residues. Germline CDR1 reads MNHNS; CDR2 reads SASEGT. This chain's CDR3 is CASRRQGGLSYEQYF.